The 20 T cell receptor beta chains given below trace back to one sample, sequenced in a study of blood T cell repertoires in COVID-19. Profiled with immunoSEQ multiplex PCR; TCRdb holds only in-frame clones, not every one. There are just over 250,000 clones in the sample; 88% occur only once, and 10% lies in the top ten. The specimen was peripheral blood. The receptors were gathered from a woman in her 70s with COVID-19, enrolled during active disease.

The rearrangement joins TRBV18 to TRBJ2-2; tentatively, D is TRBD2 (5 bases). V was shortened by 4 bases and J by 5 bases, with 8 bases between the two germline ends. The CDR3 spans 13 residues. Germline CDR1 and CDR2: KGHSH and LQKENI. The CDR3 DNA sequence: TGTGCCAGCTCACTTGGGGAGACCGGGGAGCTGTTTTTT. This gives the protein CASSLGETGELFF. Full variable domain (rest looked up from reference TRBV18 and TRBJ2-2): NAGVMQNPRHLVRRRGQEARLRCSPMKGHSHVYWYRQLPEEGLKFMVYLQKENIIDESGMPKERFSAEFPKEGPSILRIQQVVRGDSAAYFCASSLGETGELFFGEGSRLTVL.

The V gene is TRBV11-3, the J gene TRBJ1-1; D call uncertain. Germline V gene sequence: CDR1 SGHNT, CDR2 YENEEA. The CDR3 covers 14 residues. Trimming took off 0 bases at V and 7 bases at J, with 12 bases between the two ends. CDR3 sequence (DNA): TGTGCCAGCAGCTTAGATCCGGGATTGCTTGAAGCTTTCTTT. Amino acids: CASSLDPGLLEAFF.

Here the CDR3 DNA reads TGTGCCAGTAGTAGTGGACAGGGGAACACTGAAGCTTTCTTT. Residues: CASSSGQGNTEAFF. This chain joins TRBV19 and TRBJ1-1; 8 positions agree with TRBD1. The CDR3 is made up of 14 amino acids. Germline values: CDR1 LNHDA, CDR2 SQIVND (reference sequence). V lost 4 bases to trimming and J lost 1 base; unmatched junction nucleotides: 2.

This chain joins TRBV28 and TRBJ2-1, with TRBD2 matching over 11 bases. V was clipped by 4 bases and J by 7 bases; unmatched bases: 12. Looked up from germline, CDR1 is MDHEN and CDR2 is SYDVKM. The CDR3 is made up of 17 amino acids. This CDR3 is CASSSMSLAGVGNEQFF. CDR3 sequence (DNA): TGTGCCAGCAGTTCGATGTCACTAGCGGGAGTAGGTAATGAGCAGTTCTTC.

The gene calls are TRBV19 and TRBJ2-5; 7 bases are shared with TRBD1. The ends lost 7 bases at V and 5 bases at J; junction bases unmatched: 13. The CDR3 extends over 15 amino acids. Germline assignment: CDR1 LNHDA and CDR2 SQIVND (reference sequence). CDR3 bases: TGTGCCAGTAAACAGGACAGGCTGGGTTTGGAGACCCAGTACTTC. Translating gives CASKQDRLGLETQYF.

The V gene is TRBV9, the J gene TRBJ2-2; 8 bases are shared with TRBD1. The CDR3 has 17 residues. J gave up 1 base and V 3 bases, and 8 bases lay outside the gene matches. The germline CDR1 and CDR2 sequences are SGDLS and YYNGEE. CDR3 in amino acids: CASSENRGTMNTGELFF. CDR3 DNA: TGTGCCAGCAGCGAAAACAGGGGGACCATGAACACCGGGGAGCTGTTTTTT.

CDR3 amino acids: CASRMDFSVDGYTF. The CDR3 DNA sequence: TGTGCCAGCAGGATGGACTTTTCGGTGGATGGCTACACCTTC. The rearrangement links TRBV28 to TRBJ1-2; D call uncertain. CDR1 and CDR2 (germline): MDHEN, SYDVKM. The CDR3 is made up of 14 amino acids. V was clipped by 6 bases and J by 6 bases, with 17 bases between them.

The CDR3 reads CASSFRTGENGYTF. In DNA, the CDR3 is TGTGCCAGCAGTTTCCGGACAGGGGAGAATGGCTACACCTTC. The chain is built from TRBV28 and TRBJ1-2; 9 bases are shared with TRBD1. Trimming removed 3 bases from V and 6 bases from J; junction bases left unmatched: 5. The V gene's germline CDR1 is MDHEN and CDR2 SYDVKM. The CDR3 is 14 residues long.

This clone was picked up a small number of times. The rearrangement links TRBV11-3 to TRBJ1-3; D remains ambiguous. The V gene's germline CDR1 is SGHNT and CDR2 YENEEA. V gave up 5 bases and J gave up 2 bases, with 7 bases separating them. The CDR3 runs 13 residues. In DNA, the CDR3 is TGTGCCAGCAGCCGAGAGCCTGGAAACACCATATATTTT. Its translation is CASSREPGNTIYF. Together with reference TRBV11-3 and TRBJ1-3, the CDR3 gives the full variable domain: EAGVVQSPRYKIIEKKQPVAFWCNPISGHNTLYWYLQNLGQGPELLIRYENEEAVDDSQLPKDRFSAERLKGVDSTLKIQPAELGDSAVYLCASSREPGNTIYFGEGSWLTVV.

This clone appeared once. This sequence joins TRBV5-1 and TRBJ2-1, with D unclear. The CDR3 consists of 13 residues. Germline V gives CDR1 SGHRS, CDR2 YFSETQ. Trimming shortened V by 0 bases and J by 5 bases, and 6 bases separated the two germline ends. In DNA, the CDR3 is TGCGCCAGCAGCTTGGTTCAGGACAATGAGCAGTTCTTC. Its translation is CASSLVQDNEQFF.

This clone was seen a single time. As DNA, the CDR3 is TGCGCCAGCAGCTTGAAATCACCCCCGGGAGGCACTGAAGCTTTCTTT. Translation gives CASSLKSPPGGTEAFF. The rearrangement joins TRBV5-1 to TRBJ1-1; D is unresolved. V lost 1 base to trimming and J lost 4 bases, with 17 bases between them. Germline lookup yields CDR1 SGHRS and CDR2 YFSETQ. This CDR3 spans 16 amino acids.

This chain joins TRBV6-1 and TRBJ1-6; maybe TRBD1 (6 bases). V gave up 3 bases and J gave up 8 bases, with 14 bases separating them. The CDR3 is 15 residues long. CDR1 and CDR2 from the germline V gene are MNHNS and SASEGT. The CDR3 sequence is CASSDTRGPHSPLHF. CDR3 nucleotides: TGTGCCAGCAGTGATACGCGGGGGCCCCATTCACCCCTCCACTTT.

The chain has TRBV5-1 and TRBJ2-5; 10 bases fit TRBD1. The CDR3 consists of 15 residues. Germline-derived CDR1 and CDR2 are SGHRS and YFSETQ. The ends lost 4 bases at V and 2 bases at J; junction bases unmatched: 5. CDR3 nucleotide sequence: TGCGCCAGCAGCATAGGACAGGGGGGACAAGAGACCCAGTACTTC. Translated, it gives CASSIGQGGQETQYF.

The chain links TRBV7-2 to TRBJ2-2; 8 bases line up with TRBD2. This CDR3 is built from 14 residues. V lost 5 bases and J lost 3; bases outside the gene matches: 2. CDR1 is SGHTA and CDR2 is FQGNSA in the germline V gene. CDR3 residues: CASSVGLDTGELFF. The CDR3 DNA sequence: TGTGCCAGCAGCGTGGGACTAGACACCGGGGAGCTGTTTTTT.

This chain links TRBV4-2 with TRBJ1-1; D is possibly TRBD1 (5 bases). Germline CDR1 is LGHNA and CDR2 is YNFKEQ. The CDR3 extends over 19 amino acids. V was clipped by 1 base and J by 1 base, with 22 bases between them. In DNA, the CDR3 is TGTGCCAGCAGCCAAGTATGGAGAGGGACTGTCGACGGGAACACTGAAGCTTTCTTT. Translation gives CASSQVWRGTVDGNTEAFF.

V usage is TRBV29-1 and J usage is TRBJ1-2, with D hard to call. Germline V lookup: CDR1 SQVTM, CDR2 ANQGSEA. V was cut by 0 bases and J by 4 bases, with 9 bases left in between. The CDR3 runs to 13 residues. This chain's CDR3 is CSVEDMSTYGYTF. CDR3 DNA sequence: TGCAGCGTTGAAGATATGAGCACCTATGGCTACACCTTC.

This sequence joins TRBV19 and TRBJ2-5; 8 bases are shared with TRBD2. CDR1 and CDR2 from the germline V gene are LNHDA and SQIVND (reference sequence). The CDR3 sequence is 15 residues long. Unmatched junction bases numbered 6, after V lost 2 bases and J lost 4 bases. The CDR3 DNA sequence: TGTGCCAGTAGTATATCAGCGGGAGCAACAGAGACCCAGTACTTC. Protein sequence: CASSISAGATETQYF.

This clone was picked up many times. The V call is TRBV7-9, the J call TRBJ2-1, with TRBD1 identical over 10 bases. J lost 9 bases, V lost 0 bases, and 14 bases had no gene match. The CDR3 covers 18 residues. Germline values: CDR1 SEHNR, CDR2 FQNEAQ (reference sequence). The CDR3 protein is CASSLARVRDRGYGEQFF. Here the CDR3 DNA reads TGTGCCAGCAGCTTAGCGAGAGTAAGGGACAGGGGTTATGGTGAGCAGTTCTTC.

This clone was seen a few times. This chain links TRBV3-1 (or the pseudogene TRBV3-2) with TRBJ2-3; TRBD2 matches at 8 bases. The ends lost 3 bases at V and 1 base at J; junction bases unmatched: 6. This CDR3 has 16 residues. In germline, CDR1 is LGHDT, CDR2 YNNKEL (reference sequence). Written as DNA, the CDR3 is TGTGCCAGCAGCCAGGGAGGTAGCGGGGGCACAGATACGCAGTATTTT. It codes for CASSQGGSGGTDTQYF.

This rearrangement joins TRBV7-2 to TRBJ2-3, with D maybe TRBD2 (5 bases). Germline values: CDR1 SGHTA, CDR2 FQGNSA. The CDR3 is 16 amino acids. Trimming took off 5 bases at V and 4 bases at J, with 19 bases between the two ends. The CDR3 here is CASSRSGSSVADTQYF. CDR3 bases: TGTGCCAGCAGCCGCTCGGGGAGCTCGGTCGCAGATACGCAGTATTTT.